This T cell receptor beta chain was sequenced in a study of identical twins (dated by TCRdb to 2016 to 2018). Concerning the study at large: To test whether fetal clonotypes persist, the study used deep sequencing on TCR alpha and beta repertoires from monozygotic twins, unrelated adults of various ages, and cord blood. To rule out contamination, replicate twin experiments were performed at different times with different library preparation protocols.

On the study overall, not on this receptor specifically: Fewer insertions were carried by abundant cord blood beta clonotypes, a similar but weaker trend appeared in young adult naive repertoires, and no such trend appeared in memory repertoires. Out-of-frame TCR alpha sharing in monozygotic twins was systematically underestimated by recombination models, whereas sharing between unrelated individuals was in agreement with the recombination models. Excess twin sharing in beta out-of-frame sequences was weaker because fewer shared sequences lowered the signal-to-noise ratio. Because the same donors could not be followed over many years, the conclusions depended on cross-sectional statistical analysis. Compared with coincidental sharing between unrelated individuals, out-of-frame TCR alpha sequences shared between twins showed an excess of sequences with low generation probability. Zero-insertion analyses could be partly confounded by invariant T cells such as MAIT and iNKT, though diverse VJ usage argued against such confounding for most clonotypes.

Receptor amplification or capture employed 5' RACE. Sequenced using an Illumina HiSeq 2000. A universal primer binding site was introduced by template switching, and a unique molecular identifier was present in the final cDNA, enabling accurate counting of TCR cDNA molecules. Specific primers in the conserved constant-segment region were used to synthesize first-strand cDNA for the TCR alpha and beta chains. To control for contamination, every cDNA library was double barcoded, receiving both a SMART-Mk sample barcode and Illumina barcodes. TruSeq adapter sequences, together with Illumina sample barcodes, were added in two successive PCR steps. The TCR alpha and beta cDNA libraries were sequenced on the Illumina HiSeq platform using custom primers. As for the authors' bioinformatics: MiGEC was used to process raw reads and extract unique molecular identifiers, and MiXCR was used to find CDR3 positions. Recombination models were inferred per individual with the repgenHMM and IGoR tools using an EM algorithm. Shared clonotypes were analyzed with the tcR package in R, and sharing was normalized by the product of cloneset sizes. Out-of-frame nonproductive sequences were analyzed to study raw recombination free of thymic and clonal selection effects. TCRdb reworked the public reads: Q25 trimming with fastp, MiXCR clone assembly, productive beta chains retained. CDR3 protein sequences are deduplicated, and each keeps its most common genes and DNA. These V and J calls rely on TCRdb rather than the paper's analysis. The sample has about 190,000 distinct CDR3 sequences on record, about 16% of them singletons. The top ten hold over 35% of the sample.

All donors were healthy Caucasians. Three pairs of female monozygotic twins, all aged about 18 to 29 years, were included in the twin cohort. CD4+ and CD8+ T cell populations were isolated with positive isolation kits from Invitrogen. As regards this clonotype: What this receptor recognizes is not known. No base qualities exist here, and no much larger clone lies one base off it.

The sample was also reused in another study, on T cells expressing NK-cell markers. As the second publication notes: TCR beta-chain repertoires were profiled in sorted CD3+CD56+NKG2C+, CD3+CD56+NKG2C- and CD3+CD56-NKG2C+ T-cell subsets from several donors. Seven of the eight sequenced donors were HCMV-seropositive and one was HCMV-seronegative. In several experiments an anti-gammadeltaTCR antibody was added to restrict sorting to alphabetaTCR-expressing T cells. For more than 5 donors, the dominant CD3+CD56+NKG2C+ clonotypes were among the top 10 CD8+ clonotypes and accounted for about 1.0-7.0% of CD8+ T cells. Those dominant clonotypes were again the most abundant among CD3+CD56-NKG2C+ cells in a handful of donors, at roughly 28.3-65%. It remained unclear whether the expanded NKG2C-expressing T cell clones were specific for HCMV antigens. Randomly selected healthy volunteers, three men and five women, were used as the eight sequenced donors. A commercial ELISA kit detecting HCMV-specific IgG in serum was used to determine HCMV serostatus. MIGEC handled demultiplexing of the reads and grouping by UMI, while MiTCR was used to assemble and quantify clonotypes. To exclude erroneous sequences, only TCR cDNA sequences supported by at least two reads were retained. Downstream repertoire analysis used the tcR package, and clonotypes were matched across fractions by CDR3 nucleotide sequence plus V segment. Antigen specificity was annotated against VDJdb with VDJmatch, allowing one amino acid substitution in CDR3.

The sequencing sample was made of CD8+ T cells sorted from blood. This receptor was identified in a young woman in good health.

The CDR3 has the sequence CASSLSPLATLHF. The DNA sequence follows: TGTGCCAGCAGTTTAAGTCCGCTAGCCACCCTCCACTTT. Rearrangement joined TRBV12-3 or TRBV12-4 to TRBJ1-6, with no D gene named confidently. The CDR3 sequence holds 13 residues, the cysteine and phenylalanine included. The only DNA kept is the CDR3, 39 bases in frame from the first base. At the junction V is shortened by 2 bases and J by 14 bases, with 13 bases in between.